This T cell receptor (beta chain) stems from a study of blood T cells in healthy people across ages. Broader study findings: Roughly linear age-related decline in beta diversity appeared, significant by age 40. Naive T cell percentage showed a strong correlation with the diversity of TCR beta.

Germline values: CDR1 LGHNA, CDR2 YNFKEQ. V was pared by 7 bases and J by 2 bases, with 6 bases of the junction left unmatched. CDR3 length: 15 residues. The use of a sample-barcoded 5' primer and a J-beta primer mix characterized a second PCR of roughly 6 to 11 cycles. Each cDNA was tagged by a template-switch adaptor containing 12 random nucleotides. TCRdb processed the 5' RACE reads anew with MiXCR; each CDR3 protein has one entry. Of about 640,000 distinct CDR3 sequences detected, about 54% appear once; the ten largest clones hold around 37%. Aged about 6 to 100, donors were systemically healthy Caucasians from Russia. The table lists this clonotype with a few counts. The antigen is undetermined.

The TCR was taken from a man aged 55 to 70 in good health. The chain is built from TRBV4-2 and TRBJ2-3; TRBD2 matches 10 bases. Source material: blood. CDR3 protein: CASKALAGVTDTQYF. CDR3 DNA: TGTGCCAGCAAAGCGCTAGCGGGGGTCACAGATACGCAGTATTTT.